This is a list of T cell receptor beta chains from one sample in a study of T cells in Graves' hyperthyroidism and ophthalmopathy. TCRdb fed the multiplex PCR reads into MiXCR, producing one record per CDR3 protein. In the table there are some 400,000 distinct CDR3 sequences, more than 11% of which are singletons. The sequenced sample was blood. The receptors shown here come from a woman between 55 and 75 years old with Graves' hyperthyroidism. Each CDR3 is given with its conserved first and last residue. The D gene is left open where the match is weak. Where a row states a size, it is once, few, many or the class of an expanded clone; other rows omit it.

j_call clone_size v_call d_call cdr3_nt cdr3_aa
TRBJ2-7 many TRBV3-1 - TGTGCCAGCAGTGCCCGGGACAACTCCTACGAGCAGTACTTC CASSARDNSYEQYF
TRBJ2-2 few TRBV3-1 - TGTGCCAGCAGCCTTCGACTAGTCGGGACCGGGGAGCTGTTTTTT CASSLRLVGTGELFF
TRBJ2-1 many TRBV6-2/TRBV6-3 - TGTGCCAGCAGCTATCGGGCTATAGGGCCCTCTTACAATGAGCAGTTCTTC CASSYRAIGPSYNEQFF
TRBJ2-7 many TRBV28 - TGTGCCAGCAGTTTAAGTCCGAACTTAGCCTACGAGCAGTACTTC CASSLSPNLAYEQYF
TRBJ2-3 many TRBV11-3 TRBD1 TGTGCCAGCAGCGACCGACAGGGGTATGGAGATACGCAGTATTTT CASSDRQGYGDTQYF
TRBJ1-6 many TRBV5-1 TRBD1 TGCGCCAGCAGCCCGGGGACAGCCCTCCACTTT CASSPGTALHF
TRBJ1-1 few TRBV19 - TGTGCCAGTACTTCTAAGGGGGGGGGGAACACTGAAGCTTTCTTT CASTSKGGGNTEAFF
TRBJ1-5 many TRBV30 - TGTGCCTGGAGTACAGGTAGCAATCAGCCCCAGCATTTT CAWSTGSNQPQHF
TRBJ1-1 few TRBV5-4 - TGTGCCAGCAGCGAGGACAGCGAGAACACTGAAGCTTTCTTT CASSEDSENTEAFF
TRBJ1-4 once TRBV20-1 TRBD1 TGCAGTGCTAGAATAACAGGGGGCGATGAAAAACTGTTTTTT CSARITGGDEKLFF
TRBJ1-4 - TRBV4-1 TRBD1 TGCGCCAGCAGGGGACCGGGACAGGGTGTTGAAAAACTGTTTTTT CASRGPGQGVEKLFF
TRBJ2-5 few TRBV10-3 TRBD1 TGTGCCATCAGTGACCTGACAGGGGGCGGAGAGACCCAGTACTTC CAISDLTGGGETQYF
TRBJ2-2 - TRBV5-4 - TGTGCCAGCAGCTTGGAGGGTAGGAACACCGGGGAGCTGTTTTTT CASSLEGRNTGELFF
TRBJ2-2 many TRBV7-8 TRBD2 TGTGCCAGCAGCTTAGGGAGGCGAGCGGGAGTTTACACCGGGGAGCTGTTTTTT CASSLGRRAGVYTGELFF
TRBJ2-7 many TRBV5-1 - TGCGCCAGCAGCCTGAACGGGGTATTCAACGAGCAGTACTTC CASSLNGVFNEQYF
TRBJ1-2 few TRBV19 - TGTGCCAGTAGTCAGGGGTGGGGTTCTGGCTACACCTTC CASSQGWGSGYTF
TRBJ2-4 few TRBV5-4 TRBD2 TGTGCCAGCAGCGTAGCGGGGCGGTGGGCGAACATTCAGTACTTC CASSVAGRWANIQYF
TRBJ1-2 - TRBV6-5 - TGTGCCAGCAGTTACTCGGGTGAGGGCTACACCTTC CASSYSGEGYTF
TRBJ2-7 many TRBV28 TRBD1 TGTGCCAGCAGCCGGGGACAGAACTACGAGCAGTACTTC CASSRGQNYEQYF
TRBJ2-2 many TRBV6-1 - TGTGCCAGCAGTGAGAGTTCAGGGCCGGCCGGGGAGCTGTTTTTT CASSESSGPAGELFF
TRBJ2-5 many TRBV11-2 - TGTGCCAGCAGCTTAGAACTCCAGGGTTGGGAGACCCAGTACTTC CASSLELQGWETQYF
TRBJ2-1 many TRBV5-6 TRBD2 TGTGCCAGCAGCTTGGGCTATACGGGAGGTACCAATGAGCAGTTCTTC CASSLGYTGGTNEQFF
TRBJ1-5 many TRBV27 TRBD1 TGTGCCAGCAGTCTCGAGAAAGGACAGGGACAGCCCCAGCATTTT CASSLEKGQGQPQHF
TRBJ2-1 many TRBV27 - TGTGCCAGCAGTTTAGAGGGCGGTTCCTTCTCCTACAATGAGCAGTTCTTC CASSLEGGSFSYNEQFF
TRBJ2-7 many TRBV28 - TGTGCCAGCGACGGATCTAGCGATAACTCCTACGAGCAGTACTTC CASDGSSDNSYEQYF
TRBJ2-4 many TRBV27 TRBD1 TGTGCCAGCAGTTTAAAATGGGCGGACAGGGGGTTACTAGCCAAAAACATTCAGTACTTC CASSLKWADRGLLAKNIQYF
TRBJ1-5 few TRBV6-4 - TGTGCCAGCAGCTACGGCCAGGGTTATCAGTCCCAGCATTTT CASSYGQGYQSQHF
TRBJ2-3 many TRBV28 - TGTGCCAGCAGGGGTGAGCGGGCGAACACAGATACGCAGTATTTT CASRGERANTDTQYF
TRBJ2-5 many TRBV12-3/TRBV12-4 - TGTGCCAGCAGCCCCAGGGGGGTTGAGGCGACCCAGTACTTC CASSPRGVEATQYF
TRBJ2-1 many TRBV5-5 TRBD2 TGTGCCAGCAGCTTGGCATGGGTAGCGGGAAGGTATGAGCAGTTCTTC CASSLAWVAGRYEQFF
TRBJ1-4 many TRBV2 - TGTGCCAGCAGTGAGGAAGAAAAACTGTTTTTT CASSEEEKLFF
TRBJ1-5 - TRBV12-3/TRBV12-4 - TGTGCCAGCAGTTTACTCCTCAATCAGCCCCAGCATTTT CASSLLLNQPQHF
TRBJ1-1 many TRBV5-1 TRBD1 TGCGCCAGCAGCGGCCGGGACAGGGATTTATCTTTCTTT CASSGRDRDLSFF
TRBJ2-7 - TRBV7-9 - TGTGCCAGCAGCCCCCGTGGTGGGGCTGGGGAGCAGTACTTC CASSPRGGAGEQYF
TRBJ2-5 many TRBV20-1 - TGCAGTGCTGCCGACTACTTGGGTAAAGGGACCCAGTACTTC CSAADYLGKGTQYF
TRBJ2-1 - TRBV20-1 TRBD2 TGCAGTGCTAGATCGGGACTAGCCCAGTTCTTC CSARSGLAQFF
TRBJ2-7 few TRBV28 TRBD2 TGTGCCAGCAGTCCTCTGACTAGCGGGTATTTCTACGAGCAGTACTTC CASSPLTSGYFYEQYF
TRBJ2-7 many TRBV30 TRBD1 TGTGCCTGGACTCTCAGGGGGATCCCCTACGAGCAGTACTTC CAWTLRGIPYEQYF
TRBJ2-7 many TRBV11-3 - TGTGCCAGCAGCTTAGGATTCGGGAAGCCCTCCTACGAGCAGTACTTC CASSLGFGKPSYEQYF
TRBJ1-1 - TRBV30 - TGTGCCTGGAGTGTAGTAGGAGGGTACACTGAAGCTCTCTTT CAWSVVGGYTEALF
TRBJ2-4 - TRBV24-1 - TGTGCCACCAGTGATTCGGTCCGCGCCATTCAGTACTTC CATSDSVRAIQYF
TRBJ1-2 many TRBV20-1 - TGCAGTGTCACGCATTTGGGACGGACTAACTATGGCTACACCTTC CSVTHLGRTNYGYTF
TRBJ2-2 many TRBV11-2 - TGTGCCAGCAGCTTACTTCAGAACACCGGGGAGCTGTTTTTT CASSLLQNTGELFF
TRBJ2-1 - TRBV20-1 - TGCAGTGCTAGTAGTCCGGGATGGAACAATGAGCAGTTCTTC CSASSPGWNNEQFF
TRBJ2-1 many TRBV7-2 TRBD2 TGTGCCAGCAGCTTAGCGGGGACTAGCGGGAGAATCATGTCTGAGTTCTTC CASSLAGTSGRIMSEFF
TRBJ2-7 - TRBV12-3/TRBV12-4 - TGTGCCAGCAGTAAAGGGGGGGAAGAGCAGTACTTC CASSKGGEEQYF
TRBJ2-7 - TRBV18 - TGTGCCAGCTCACTCGAGGGACATTCCTACGAGCAGTACTTC CASSLEGHSYEQYF
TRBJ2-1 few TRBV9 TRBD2 TGTGCCAGCAGCGTAGCTGGGGCTAGCGGGGGGGGCAATGAGCAGTTCTTC CASSVAGASGGGNEQFF
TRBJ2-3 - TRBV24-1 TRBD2 TGTGCCACCAGTGATTCCTTAGGGACTAGCGGTAGCACAGATACGCAGTATTTT CATSDSLGTSGSTDTQYF
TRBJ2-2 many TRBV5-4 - TGTGCCAGCAGCTTCCGAGGACAGGGGGAGCTGTTTTTT CASSFRGQGELFF
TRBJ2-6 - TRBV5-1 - TGCGCCAGCAGCTTGGGGGGGCTAGTGACTGGGGCCAACGTCCTGACTTTC CASSLGGLVTGANVLTF
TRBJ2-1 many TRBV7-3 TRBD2 TGTGCCAGCAGCTTAAGGGACGGACTAGCAGGGTACAATGAGCAGTTCTTC CASSLRDGLAGYNEQFF
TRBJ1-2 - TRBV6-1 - TGTGCCAGCAGTCCCGGGACACCGTATGGCTACACCTTC CASSPGTPYGYTF
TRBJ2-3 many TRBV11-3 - TGTGCCAGCAGAAGAGCCGGAACCACAGATACGCAGTATTTT CASRRAGTTDTQYF
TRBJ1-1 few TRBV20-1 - TGCAGTGCTAGAGAGGCAGGGAGAGTCACTGAAGCTTTCTTT CSAREAGRVTEAFF
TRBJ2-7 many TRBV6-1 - TGTGCCAGCAGTAGGGGGGATACCTACGAGCAGTACTTC CASSRGDTYEQYF
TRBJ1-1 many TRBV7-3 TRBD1 TGTGCCAGCAGTACAGGGGTTCGGAACACTGAAGCTTTCTTT CASSTGVRNTEAFF
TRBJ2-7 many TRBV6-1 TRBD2 TGTGCCAGCAGAATACTAGCGGGAGGGCCCTACGAGCAGTACTTC CASRILAGGPYEQYF